This record covers a single TCR beta chain. Single viable CD3+CD4+CD8-CD45RO+ cells were sorted as the memory CD4+ T cells. Donors' CMV status reflects serum IgG against pp150, pp28, p38, p52. The data belong to a study of memory CD4+ T cells and cytomegalovirus serostatus. The table came from immunoSEQ multiplex PCR; TCRdb's copy has only in-frame clones and leaves some out. The repertoire holds approximately 30,000 clones, with around 76% as singletons. The source is an adult in good health and CMV-seronegative. Some clones in this sample may be carry-over from other donors' samples. The material sequenced was memory CD4+ T cells from blood.

The CDR3 sequence is CASRRAVQNEKLFF. The DNA of the CDR3 is TGTGCTAGCCGCCGGGCAGTGCAGAATGAAAAACTGTTTTTT. The chain links TRBV19 to TRBJ1-4, with D unresolved. The CDR3 runs 14 residues. Germline CDR1 is LNHDA and CDR2 is SQIVND (reference sequence).